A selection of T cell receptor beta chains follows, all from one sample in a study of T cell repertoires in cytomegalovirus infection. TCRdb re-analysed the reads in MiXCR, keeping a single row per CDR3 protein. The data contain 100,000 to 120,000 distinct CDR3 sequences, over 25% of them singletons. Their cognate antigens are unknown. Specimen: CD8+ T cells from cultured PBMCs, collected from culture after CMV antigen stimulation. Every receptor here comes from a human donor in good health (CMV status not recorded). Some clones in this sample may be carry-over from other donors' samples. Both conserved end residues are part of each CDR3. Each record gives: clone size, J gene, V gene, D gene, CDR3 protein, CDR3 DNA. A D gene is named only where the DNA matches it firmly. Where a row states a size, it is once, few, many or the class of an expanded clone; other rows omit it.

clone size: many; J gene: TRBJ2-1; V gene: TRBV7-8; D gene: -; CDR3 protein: CASSYSSGGEQFF; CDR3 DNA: TGTGCCAGCAGCTACAGTAGTGGTGGTGAGCAGTTCTTC
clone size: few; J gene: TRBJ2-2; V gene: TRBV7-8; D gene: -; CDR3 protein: CASSSYNPNTGELFF; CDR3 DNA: TGTGCCAGCAGCTCTTATAACCCGAACACCGGGGAGCTGTTTTTT
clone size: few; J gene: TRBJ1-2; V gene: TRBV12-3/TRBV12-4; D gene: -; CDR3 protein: CASSTGTYYGYTF; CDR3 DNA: TGTGCCAGCAGCACCGGGACGTATTATGGCTACACCTTC
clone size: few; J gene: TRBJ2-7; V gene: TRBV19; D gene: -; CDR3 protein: CASSIIQGGEQYF; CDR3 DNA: TGTGCCAGTAGTATCATCCAGGGTGGCGAGCAGTACTTC
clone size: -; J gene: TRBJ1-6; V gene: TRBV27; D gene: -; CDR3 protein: CASSLSWGESPLHF; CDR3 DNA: TGTGCCAGCAGTTTATCATGGGGGGAGTCACCCCTCCACTTT
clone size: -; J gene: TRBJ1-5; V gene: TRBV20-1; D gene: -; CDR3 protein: CSARDSGLGWNQPQHF; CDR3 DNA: TGCAGTGCTAGAGATTCCGGGTTGGGATGGAATCAGCCCCAGCATTTT
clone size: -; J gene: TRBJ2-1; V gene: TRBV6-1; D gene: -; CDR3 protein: CASSGGRRHEQFF; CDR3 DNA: TGTGCCAGCAGCGGGGGTAGGCGCCATGAGCAGTTCTTC
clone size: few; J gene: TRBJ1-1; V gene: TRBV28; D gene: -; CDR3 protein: CASSSVTTGGNTEAFF; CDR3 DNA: TGTGCCAGCAGTTCTGTCACGACAGGCGGGAACACTGAAGCTTTCTTT
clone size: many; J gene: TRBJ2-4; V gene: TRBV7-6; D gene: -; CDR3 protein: CASSLTLAGPKNIQYF; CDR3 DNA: TGTGCCAGCAGCCTGACCCTCGCGGGGCCCAAAAACATTCAGTACTTC
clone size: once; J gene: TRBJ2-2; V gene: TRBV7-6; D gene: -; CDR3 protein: CASSLDTHTGELFF; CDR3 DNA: TGTGCTAGCAGCTTAGATACTCACACCGGGGAGCTGTTTTTT
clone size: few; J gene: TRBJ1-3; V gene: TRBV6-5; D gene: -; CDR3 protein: CASSYSESIYENTIYF; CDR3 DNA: TGTGCCAGCAGTTACTCGGAGAGCATCTATGAAAACACCATATATTTT
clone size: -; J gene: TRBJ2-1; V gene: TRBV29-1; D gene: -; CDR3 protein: CSGSGGLRYNEQFF; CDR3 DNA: TGCAGCGGTTCGGGGGGCCTACGGTACAATGAGCAGTTCTTC
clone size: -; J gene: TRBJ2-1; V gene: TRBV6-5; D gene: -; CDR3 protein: CASSETGTENEQFF; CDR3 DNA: TGTGCCAGCAGTGAAACCGGGACGGAGAATGAGCAGTTCTTC
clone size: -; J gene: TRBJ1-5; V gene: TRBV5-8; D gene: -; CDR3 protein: CASSFGPVSNQPQHF; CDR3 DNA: TGTGCCAGCAGCTTCGGACCGGTTAGCAATCAGCCCCAGCATTTT
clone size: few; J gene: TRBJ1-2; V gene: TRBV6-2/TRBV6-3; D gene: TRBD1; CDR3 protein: CASSYLRGRGYGYTF; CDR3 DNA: TGTGCCAGCAGTTACTTAAGGGGGCGAGGCTATGGCTACACCTTC
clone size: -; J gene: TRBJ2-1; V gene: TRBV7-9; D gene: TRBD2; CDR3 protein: CASSLTRGEYNEQFF; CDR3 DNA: TGTGCCAGCAGCTTAACCCGGGGGGAGTACAATGAGCAGTTCTTC
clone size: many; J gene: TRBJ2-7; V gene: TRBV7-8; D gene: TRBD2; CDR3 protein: CASSLSAGAYEQYF; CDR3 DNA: TGTGCCAGCAGCTTGTCGGCGGGGGCCTACGAGCAGTACTTC
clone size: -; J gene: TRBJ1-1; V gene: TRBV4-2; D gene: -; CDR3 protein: CASIGKNTEAFF; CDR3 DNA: TGTGCCAGCATTGGGAAGAACACTGAAGCTTTCTTT
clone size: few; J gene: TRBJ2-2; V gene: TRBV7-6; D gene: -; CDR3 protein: CASSFGQINTGELFF; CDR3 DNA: TGTGCCAGCAGCTTTGGACAAATTAACACCGGGGAGCTGTTTTTT
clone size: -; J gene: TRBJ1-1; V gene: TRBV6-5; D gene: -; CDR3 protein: CASSYDAGVNTEAFF; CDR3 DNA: TGTGCCAGCAGTTACGACGCAGGGGTGAACACTGAAGCTTTCTTT
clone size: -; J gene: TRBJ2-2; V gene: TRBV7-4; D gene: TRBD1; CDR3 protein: CASSYRTGNTGELFF; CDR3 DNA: TGTGCCAGCAGCTACCGGACAGGGAACACCGGGGAGCTGTTTTTT
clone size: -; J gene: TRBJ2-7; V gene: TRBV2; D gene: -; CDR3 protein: CASNTPYEQYF; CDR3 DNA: TGTGCCAGCAACACACCCTACGAGCAGTACTTC
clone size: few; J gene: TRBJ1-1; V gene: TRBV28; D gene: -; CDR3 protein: CASSFPQEAFF; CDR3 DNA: TGTGCCAGCAGTTTTCCCCAGGAGGCTTTCTTT
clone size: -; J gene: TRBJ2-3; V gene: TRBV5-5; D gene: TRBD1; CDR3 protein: CASSPGQGAGLATDTQYF; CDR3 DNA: TGTGCCAGCAGCCCGGGACAGGGGGCCGGTTTGGCCACAGATACGCAGTATTTT
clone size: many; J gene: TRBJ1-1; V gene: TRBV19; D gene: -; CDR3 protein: CASSIAPKNTEAFF; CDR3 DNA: TGTGCCAGTAGTATAGCACCGAAGAACACTGAAGCTTTCTTT
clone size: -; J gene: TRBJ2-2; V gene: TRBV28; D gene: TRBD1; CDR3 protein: CASSSDRATGELFF; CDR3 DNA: TGTGCCAGCAGCTCCGACAGGGCTACCGGGGAGCTGTTTTTT
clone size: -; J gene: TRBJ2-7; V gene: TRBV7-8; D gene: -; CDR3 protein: CASSPLWEQYF; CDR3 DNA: TGTGCCAGCAGCCCCCTATGGGAGCAGTACTTC
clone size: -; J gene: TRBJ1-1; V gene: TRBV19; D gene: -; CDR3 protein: CASSEWEQNTEAFF; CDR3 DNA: TGTGCCAGTAGTGAATGGGAACAGAACACTGAAGCTTTCTTT
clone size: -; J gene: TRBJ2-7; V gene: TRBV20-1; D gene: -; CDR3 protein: CSASGVYGSYEQYF; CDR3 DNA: TGCAGTGCTAGCGGCGTATACGGCTCCTACGAGCAGTACTTC
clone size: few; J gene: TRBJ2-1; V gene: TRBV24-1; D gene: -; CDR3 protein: CATSGDNLNPYNEQFF; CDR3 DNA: TGTGCCACCAGTGGTGATAACTTAAATCCTTACAATGAGCAGTTCTTC
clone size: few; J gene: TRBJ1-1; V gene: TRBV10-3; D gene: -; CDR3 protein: CAISNGAFSSTEAFF; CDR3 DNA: TGTGCCATCAGTAACGGGGCTTTTAGTTCCACTGAAGCTTTCTTT
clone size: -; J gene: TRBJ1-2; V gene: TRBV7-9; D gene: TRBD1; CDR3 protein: CASSLALDRGYGYTF; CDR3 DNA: TGTGCCAGCAGCTTAGCCCTGGACAGGGGATATGGCTACACCTTC
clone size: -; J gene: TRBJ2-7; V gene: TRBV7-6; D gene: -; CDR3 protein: CASSLTGFDEQYF; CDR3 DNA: TGTGCCAGCAGCTTAACAGGGTTTGACGAGCAGTACTTC
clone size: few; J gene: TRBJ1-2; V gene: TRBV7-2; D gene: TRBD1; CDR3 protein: CASSFGWTGAIANYGYTF; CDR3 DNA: TGTGCCAGCAGCTTCGGGTGGACAGGGGCTATAGCTAACTATGGCTACACCTTC
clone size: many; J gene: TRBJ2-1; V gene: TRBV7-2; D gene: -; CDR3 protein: CASSPGTRNNEQFF; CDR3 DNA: TGTGCCAGCAGCCCCGGGACGCGCAACAATGAGCAGTTCTTC
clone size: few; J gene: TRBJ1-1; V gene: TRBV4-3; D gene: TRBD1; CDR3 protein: CASSPGDRTGGTEAFF; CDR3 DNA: TGCGCCAGCAGCCCAGGAGATCGGACAGGGGGTACTGAAGCTTTCTTT
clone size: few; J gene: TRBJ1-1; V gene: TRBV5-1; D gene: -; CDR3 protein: CASRGSPQNTEAFF; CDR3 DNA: TGCGCCAGCCGGGGTAGTCCCCAGAACACTGAAGCTTTCTTT
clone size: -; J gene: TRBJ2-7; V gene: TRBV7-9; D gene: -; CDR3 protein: CASSLVGSSSSYEQYF; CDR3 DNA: TGTGCCAGCAGCTTAGTGGGCAGCTCCTCCTCCTACGAGCAGTACTTC
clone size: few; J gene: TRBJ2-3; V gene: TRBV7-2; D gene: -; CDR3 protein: CASIAGGNTDTQYF; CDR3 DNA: TGTGCCAGCATCGCGGGTGGGAACACAGATACGCAGTATTTT
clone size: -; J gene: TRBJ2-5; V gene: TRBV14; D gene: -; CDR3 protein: CASSPSGLGETQYF; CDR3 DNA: TGTGCCAGCAGCCCCTCGGGACTGGGAGAGACCCAGTACTTC
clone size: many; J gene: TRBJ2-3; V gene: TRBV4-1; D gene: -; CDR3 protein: CASSQRQAWDTDTQYF; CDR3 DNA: TGCGCCAGCAGCCAGCGACAGGCGTGGGACACAGATACGCAGTATTTT
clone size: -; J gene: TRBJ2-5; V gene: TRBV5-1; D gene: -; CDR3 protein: CASSLLAAHGVETQYF; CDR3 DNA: TGCGCCAGCAGCTTGCTTGCCGCCCATGGGGTAGAGACCCAGTACTTC
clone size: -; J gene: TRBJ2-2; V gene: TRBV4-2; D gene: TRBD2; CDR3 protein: CVSSGRTSGGDRDTGELFF; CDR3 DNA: TGTGTCAGCAGCGGAAGGACTAGCGGGGGGGACCGGGACACCGGGGAGCTGTTTTTT
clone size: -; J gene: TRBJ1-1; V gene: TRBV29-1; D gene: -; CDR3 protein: CSVGRVGQNTEAFF; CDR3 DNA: TGCAGCGTTGGACGGGTTGGACAGAACACTGAAGCTTTCTTT
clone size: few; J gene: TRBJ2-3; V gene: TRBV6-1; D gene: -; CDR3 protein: CASSDTGWADTQYF; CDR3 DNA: TGTGCCAGCAGTGATACAGGGTGGGCAGATACGCAGTATTTT
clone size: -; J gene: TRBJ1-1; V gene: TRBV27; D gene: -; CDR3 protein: CASSLSQNAEAFF; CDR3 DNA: TGTGCCAGCAGTTTGTCTCAGAATGCTGAAGCTTTCTTT
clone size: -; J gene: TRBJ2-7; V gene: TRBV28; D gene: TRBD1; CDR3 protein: CASSFGHQGAYEQYF; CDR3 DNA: TGTGCCAGCAGTTTTGGCCACCAGGGGGCTTACGAGCAGTACTTC
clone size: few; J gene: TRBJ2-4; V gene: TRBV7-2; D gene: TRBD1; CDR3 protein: CASSPDRAAKNIQYF; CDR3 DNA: TGTGCCAGCAGCCCAGACAGGGCGGCCAAAAACATTCAGTACTTC
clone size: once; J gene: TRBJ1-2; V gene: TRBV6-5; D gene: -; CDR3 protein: CASSYSNSYGYTF; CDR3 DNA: TGTGCCAGCAGTTACTCAAATTCCTATGGCTACACCTTC
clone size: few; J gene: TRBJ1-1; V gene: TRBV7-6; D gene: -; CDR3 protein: CASSLAGTAAEAFF; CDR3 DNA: TGTGCCAGCAGCTTAGCCGGGACGGCAGCTGAAGCTTTCTTT
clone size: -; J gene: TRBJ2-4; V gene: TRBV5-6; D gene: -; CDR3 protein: CASSLVTGEAKNIQYF; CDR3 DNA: TGTGCCAGCAGCTTGGTAACCGGGGAAGCCAAAAACATTCAGTACTTC
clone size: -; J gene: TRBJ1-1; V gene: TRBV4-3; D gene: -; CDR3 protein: CASSQDPGNTEAFF; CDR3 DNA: TGCGCCAGCAGCCAAGATCCCGGGAACACTGAAGCTTTCTTT
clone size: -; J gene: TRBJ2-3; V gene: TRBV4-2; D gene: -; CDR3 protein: CASSPKRVGPTDTQYF; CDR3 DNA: TGTGCCAGCAGCCCGAAACGTGTGGGGCCCACAGATACGCAGTATTTT
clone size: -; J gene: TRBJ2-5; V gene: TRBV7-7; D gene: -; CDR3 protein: CASSRGMPGETQYF; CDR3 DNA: TGTGCTAGCAGCCGTGGGATGCCTGGAGAGACCCAGTACTTC
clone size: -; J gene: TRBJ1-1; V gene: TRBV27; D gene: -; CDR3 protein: CASSSREDEAFF; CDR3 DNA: TGTGCCAGCAGTAGCAGGGAGGATGAAGCTTTCTTT
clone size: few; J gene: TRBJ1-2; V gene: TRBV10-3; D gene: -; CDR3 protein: CAISEIMGGRTFYGYTF; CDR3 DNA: TGTGCCATCAGTGAAATTATGGGCGGCAGGACCTTCTATGGCTACACCTTC
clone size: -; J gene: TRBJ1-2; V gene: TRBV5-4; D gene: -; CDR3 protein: CASSPIQADYGYTF; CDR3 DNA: TGTGCCAGCAGCCCAATACAGGCTGACTATGGCTACACCTTC
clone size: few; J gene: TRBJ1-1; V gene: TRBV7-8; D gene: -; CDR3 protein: CASSFGSNTEAFF; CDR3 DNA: TGTGCCAGCTCTTTTGGGTCTAACACTGAAGCTTTCTTT
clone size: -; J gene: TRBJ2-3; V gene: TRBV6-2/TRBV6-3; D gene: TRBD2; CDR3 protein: CASERRETQYF; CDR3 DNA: TGTGCCAGCGAGAGGCGGGAGACGCAGTATTTT
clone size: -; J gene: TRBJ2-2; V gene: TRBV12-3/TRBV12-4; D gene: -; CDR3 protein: CASSPGIYTGELFF; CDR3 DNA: TGTGCCAGCAGTCCCGGGATCTACACCGGGGAGCTGTTTTTT